These T cell receptor beta chains were read from a single sample in a study of blood T cell repertoires in COVID-19. Assay used: immunoSEQ multiplex PCR; TCRdb lists only in-frame clones, some missing. The sample yields 180,000 or so clones, around 83% seen once. The sample taken for sequencing was peripheral blood. These receptors all come from a man younger than 35 with acute or convalescent COVID-19. Both conserved end residues are part of each CDR3. Fields, in order: D gene, V gene, J gene, clone size, CDR3 protein, CDR3 DNA. D genes are given only for firm matches. A row's size may be missing; if present it is once, few, many or a size class.

TRBD1	TRBV5-1	TRBJ1-4	few	CASRTGGSTNEKLFF	TGCGCCAGCCGCACAGGGGGCTCAACTAATGAAAAACTGTTTTTT
NA	TRBV12-3/TRBV12-4	TRBJ1-1	NA	CASGPQGYTEAFF	TGTGCCAGCGGACCGCAGGGTTACACTGAAGCTTTCTTT
TRBD1	TRBV29-1	TRBJ2-7	NA	CSVTGNNYEQYF	TGCAGCGTGACAGGGAACAATTACGAGCAGTACTTC
TRBD2	TRBV5-1	TRBJ2-3	NA	CASSSTTGGITDTQYF	TGCGCCAGCAGCTCCACCACCGGGGGGATTACAGATACGCAGTATTTT
NA	TRBV27	TRBJ1-5	once	CASSLTTGPNQPQHF	TGTGCCAGCAGTTTAACTACAGGGCCCAATCAGCCCCAGCATTTT
NA	TRBV7-3	TRBJ1-6	NA	CASSNRDGSPLHF	TGTGCCAGCAGCAACAGGGATGGTTCACCCCTCCACTTT
NA	TRBV12-3/TRBV12-4	TRBJ2-3	NA	CASRSSTDTQYF	TGTGCCAGCAGGTCTAGCACAGATACGCAGTATTTT
TRBD2	TRBV5-1	TRBJ2-2	NA	CASSLSTSVDTGELFF	TGCGCCAGCAGCTTGTCGACTAGCGTAGACACCGGGGAGCTGTTTTTT
NA	TRBV29-1	TRBJ1-2	NA	CSVENLYRETYGYTF	TGCAGCGTTGAAAATCTGTACAGAGAAACCTATGGCTACACCTTC
NA	TRBV4-1	TRBJ2-4	NA	CASSQDRQGPQNIQYF	TGCGCCAGCAGCCAAGATAGGCAGGGTCCCCAAAACATTCAGTACTTC
TRBD1	TRBV19	TRBJ1-1	NA	CAAAPGQGGFTEAFF	TGTGCCGCCGCACCGGGACAGGGAGGATTCACTGAAGCTTTCTTT
NA	TRBV5-4	TRBJ1-2	NA	CASSLGQSRDYGYTF	TGTGCCAGCAGCTTGGGACAGAGCCGGGACTATGGCTACACCTTC
NA	TRBV28	TRBJ1-4	NA	CASRPRTGEKLFF	TGTGCCAGCAGACCTAGGACTGGCGAAAAACTGTTTTTT
TRBD1	TRBV5-1	TRBJ1-6	NA	CASSIDRDSPLHF	TGCGCCAGCAGCATCGACAGGGATTCACCCCTCCACTTT
NA	TRBV3-1/TRBV3-2	TRBJ1-2	NA	CASSPELQANYGYTF	TGTGCCAGCAGCCCCGAGCTACAGGCCAACTATGGCTACACCTTC
TRBD1	TRBV18	TRBJ1-2	once	CASSPTGSKLIPYGYTF	TGTGCCAGCTCTCCGACAGGGTCTAAATTGATTCCCTATGGCTACACCTTC
NA	TRBV21-1	TRBJ2-5	NA	CASSTHRTQYF	TGTGCCAGCAGCACCCATAGGACCCAGTACTTC
TRBD2	TRBV7-3	TRBJ2-5	NA	CASSLSVSGETQYF	TGTGCCAGCAGCTTAAGCGTTAGCGGGGAGACCCAGTACTTC
NA	TRBV28	TRBJ1-2	NA	CAITSSGLTNYGYTF	TGTGCCATTACGTCGTCGGGTTTAACAAACTATGGCTACACCTTC
NA	TRBV5-8	TRBJ2-7	NA	CASSHPEGVGPYEQYF	TGTGCCAGCAGCCACCCCGAGGGTGTCGGCCCTTACGAGCAGTACTTC
TRBD1	TRBV18	TRBJ1-2	NA	CASSPTGTGGGLNDGYTF	TGTGCCAGCTCACCGACCGGGACAGGGGGTGGATTAAATGATGGCTACACCTTC
NA	TRBV15	TRBJ1-2	NA	CATSRDLGYGYTF	TGTGCCACCAGCAGAGATCTCGGCTATGGCTACACCTTC
NA	TRBV5-4	TRBJ1-1	NA	CASSWGPTEAFF	TGTGCCAGCAGCTGGGGGCCCACTGAAGCTTTCTTT
TRBD2	TRBV7-6	TRBJ2-1	NA	CASSHLERGGNNEQFF	TGTGCCAGCAGCCACCTCGAGCGGGGGGGAAACAATGAGCAGTTCTTC
NA	TRBV30	TRBJ1-6	NA	CAWTPGGYNSPLHF	TGTGCCTGGACACCGGGAGGTTATAATTCACCCCTCCACTTT
NA	TRBV19	TRBJ2-7	NA	CAARGIRDEQYF	TGTGCTGCCCGGGGGATCCGGGACGAGCAGTACTTC
TRBD2	TRBV28	TRBJ2-5	NA	CASSPSPAGGFQTQYF	TGTGCCAGCAGTCCCTCTCCAGCGGGGGGGTTTCAGACCCAGTACTTC
TRBD2	TRBV7-3	TRBJ2-1	NA	CASSLNSGASNEQFF	TGTGCCAGCAGCTTAAACAGCGGGGCAAGCAATGAGCAGTTCTTC
TRBD1	TRBV5-8	TRBJ1-5	NA	CASSPRTGYQPQHF	TGTGCCAGCAGCCCCCGGACAGGGTATCAGCCCCAGCATTTT
NA	TRBV3-1/TRBV3-2	TRBJ1-1	NA	CASSQAWRGDTEAFF	TGTGCCAGCAGCCAAGCGTGGCGGGGGGACACTGAAGCTTTCTTT
NA	TRBV30	TRBJ2-7	few	CAWSVSTYEQYF	TGTGCCTGGAGTGTTTCAACCTACGAGCAGTACTTC
NA	TRBV3-1/TRBV3-2	TRBJ2-1	NA	CASSRGGQSHNEQFF	TGTGCCAGCAGCCGCGGGGGCCAATCTCACAATGAGCAGTTCTTC
TRBD2	TRBV7-2	TRBJ2-2	NA	CASSTLAGGPGELFF	TGTGCCAGCAGCACGTTAGCGGGGGGCCCCGGGGAGCTGTTTTTT
NA	TRBV18	TRBJ1-4	NA	CASSPLNGKLFF	TGTGCCAGCTCACCGCTAAACGGAAAACTGTTTTTT
NA	TRBV15	TRBJ2-5	NA	CATSRGTRGETQYF	TGTGCCACCAGCAGAGGGACCAGGGGAGAGACCCAGTACTTC
NA	TRBV30	TRBJ2-1	NA	CAWSVRSLPYNEQFF	TGTGCCTGGAGTGTACGGAGTCTACCTTACAATGAGCAGTTCTTC
NA	TRBV19	TRBJ2-5	once	CASSRGISQETQYF	TGTGCCAGTAGTCGCGGAATCTCTCAAGAGACCCAGTACTTC